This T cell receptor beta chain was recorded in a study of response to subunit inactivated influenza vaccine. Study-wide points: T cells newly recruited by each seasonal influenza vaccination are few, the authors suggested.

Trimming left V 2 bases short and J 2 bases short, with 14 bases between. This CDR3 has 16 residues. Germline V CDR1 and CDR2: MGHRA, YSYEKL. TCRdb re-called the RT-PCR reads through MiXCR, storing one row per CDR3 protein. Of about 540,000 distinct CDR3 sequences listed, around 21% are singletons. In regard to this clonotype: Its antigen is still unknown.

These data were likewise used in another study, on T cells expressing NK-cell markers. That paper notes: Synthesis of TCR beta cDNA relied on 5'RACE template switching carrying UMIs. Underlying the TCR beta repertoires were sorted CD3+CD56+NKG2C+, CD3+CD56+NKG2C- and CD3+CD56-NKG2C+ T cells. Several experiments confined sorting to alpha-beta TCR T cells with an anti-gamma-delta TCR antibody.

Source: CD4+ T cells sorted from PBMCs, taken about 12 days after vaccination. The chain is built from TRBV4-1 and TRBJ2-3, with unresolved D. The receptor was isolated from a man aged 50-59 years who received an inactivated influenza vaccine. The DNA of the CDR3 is TGCGCCAGCAGCCAATTTCTGGCACAGAACACAGATACGCAGTATTTT. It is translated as CASSQFLAQNTDTQYF.